The next 27 T cell receptor beta chains were all read from a single sample in a study of post-analysis software for immune sequencing data. Study-wide findings and caveats: Included in a set of four or five TRBV segments more frequent in patients than controls were TRBV5-6, TRBV5-1 and TRBV20-1.

Which antigens these TCRs recognize remains unknown. Unique molecular identifiers were built into the TCR beta cDNA libraries. MiXCR was run by TCRdb on the PCR reads, yielding one entry per CDR3 protein. The data hold 250,000 to 300,000 distinct CDR3 sequences, with 36% observed a single time. The sequenced sample was blood. These receptors were taken from a girl aged 10 to 17 with multiple sclerosis.

As to this clonotype: Being one base from a much bigger clone, this may be a read error. The chain uses TRBV29-1 and TRBJ2-4, with D perhaps given as TRBD1 or TRBD2 (5 bases each). V gave up 0 bases and J gave up 2 bases, with 8 bases separating them. This CDR3 is 14 amino acids long. CDR1 and CDR2 (germline): SQVTM, ANQGSEA. CDR3 nucleotides: TGCAGCGTTGAAGACGGGACCCCCAAAAACATTCAGTACTTC. As protein: CSVEDGTPKNIQYF. Together with reference TRBV29-1 and TRBJ2-4, the CDR3 gives the full variable domain: SAVISQKPSRDICQRGTSLTIQCQVDSQVTMMFWYRQQPGQSLTLIATANQGSEATYESGFVIDKFPISRPNLTFSTLTVSNMSPEDSSIYLCSVEDGTPKNIQYFGAGTRLSVL.

There are many counts of this clonotype. The V and J genes are TRBV29-1 and TRBJ1-5; 8 bases are shared with TRBD1. Per germline, CDR1 SQVTM and CDR2 ANQGSEA. The CDR3 is 13 residues long. V gave up 7 bases and J gave up 7 bases; unmatched junction bases: 9. CDR3 nucleotide sequence: TGCAGCGCCACGACAGGGGTGGACCAGCCCCAGCATTTT. This translates into CSATTGVDQPQHF.

This clonotype was counted once. The chain has TRBV7-2 and TRBJ2-3, with 9 nucleotides matching TRBD1. V lost 5 bases to trimming and J lost 0 bases; unmatched junction nucleotides: 6. This CDR3 contains 16 residues. The germline gives CDR1 SGHTA, CDR2 FQGNSA. The CDR3 here is CASSIQTGGSTDTQYF. The CDR3 region has the DNA TGTGCCAGCAGCATCCAGACAGGGGGAAGCACAGATACGCAGTATTTT.

This clonotype was seen repeatedly, ten times or more. V and J are TRBV19 and TRBJ2-4; D is possibly TRBD2 (5 bases). CDR3 length equals 16 residues. Germline V lookup: CDR1 LNHDA, CDR2 SQIVND (reference sequence). The germline V and J ends were trimmed by 7 bases and 0 bases, with 16 bases remaining between them. As DNA, the CDR3 is TGTGCCAGTACCGAGATCGGGGTTCGAGCCAAAAACATTCAGTACTTC. Protein: CASTEIGVRAKNIQYF.

This clonotype was observed a handful of times. The gene calls are TRBV7-6 and TRBJ1-3, with D uncertain. This CDR3 region has 16 residues. V was shortened by 1 base and J by 0 bases, with 10 bases between the two germline ends. Per the germline V gene, CDR1 is SGHVS and CDR2 is FNYEAQ. The CDR3 DNA is TGTGCCAGCAGCTTAGAAGTGGGCGGCTCTGGAAACACCATATATTTT. Amino acid sequence: CASSLEVGGSGNTIYF.

This clonotype was found many times. The CDR3 loop is CASSQVSNEKLFF. The CDR3 DNA reads as TGTGCCAGCAGCCAAGTTTCCAATGAAAAACTGTTTTTT. V usage is TRBV3-1 and J usage is TRBJ1-4; D ambiguous. Deletions cut 1 base from V and 5 bases from J, with 5 bases between. The CDR3 totals 13 residues. Germline-derived CDR1 and CDR2 are LGHDT and YNNKEL (reference sequence).

The rearrangement joins TRBV7-9 to TRBJ2-5, with TRBD1 as a possible D gene (5 bases). The end of the DNA is better explained by TRBJ2-1, so the J call may be wrong. CDR3 length equals 13 residues. CDR1 and CDR2 (germline): SEHNR, FQNEAQ (reference sequence). CDR3 sequence reads: CASSLTGQETQFF. The CDR3 DNA follows: TGTGCCAGCAGCTTAACCGGACAAGAGACCCAGTTCTTC.

This clonotype appeared a few times. This may be a read error: a much more frequent sequence differs by one nucleotide. This chain joins TRBV29-1 and TRBJ2-6; D perhaps matches TRBD1 (6 bases). This CDR3 region has 15 residues. Germline CDR1 reads SQVTM; CDR2 reads ANQGSEA. CDR3 sequence: CSFFDRNSGANVRTF. CDR3 bases: TGCAGCTTTTTTGACAGGAACTCTGGGGCCAACGTCCGGACTTTC.

V is TRBV7-9 and J is TRBJ2-1; perhaps D is TRBD1 or TRBD2 (5 bases each). Germline V gives CDR1 SEHNR, CDR2 FQNEAQ (reference sequence). This CDR3 has 15 amino acids. V lost 2 bases and J lost 5, with 13 bases in between. The CDR3 loop is CASSLTQGGHNEQFF. The CDR3 DNA follows: TGTGCCAGCAGCTTAACCCAGGGCGGGCACAATGAGCAGTTCTTC.

J is TRBJ2-1 and V is TRBV20-1, with TRBD1 identical over 8 bases. The CDR3 contains 15 residues. Germline loops: CDR1 DFQATT, CDR2 SNEGSKA (reference sequence). J gave up 2 bases and V 6 bases, and 9 bases lay outside the gene matches. This CDR3 is CSAEGQDRPYNEQFF. The DNA of the CDR3 is TGCAGTGCGGAGGGACAGGACCGTCCCTACAATGAGCAGTTCTTC.

A few counts support this clonotype. Since a much larger clone is just one base distant, this may be a read error. The V gene is TRBV12-3 or TRBV12-4, the J gene TRBJ2-5; 8 nucleotides agree with TRBD1. V dropped 6 bases and J dropped 11; count of bases not matched to a gene: 14. This CDR3 has 14 amino acids. CDR3 residues: CASSSTGEINEQYF. CDR3 DNA sequence: TGTGCCAGCAGCTCGACAGGGGAAATCAATGAGCAGTACTTC.

This clonotype occurred many times. The chain has TRBV4-1 and TRBJ1-1; D is uncertain. V was cut by 0 bases and J by 1 base, with 6 bases left in between. CDR1 is MGHRA, CDR2 YSYEKL, per germline. This CDR3 contains 14 residues. The CDR3 DNA reads TGCGCCAGCAGCCAAGAAGGAGGGAACACTGAAGCTTTCTTT. Translated, it gives CASSQEGGNTEAFF.

The chain links TRBV20-1 to TRBJ1-6, with D maybe TRBD1 (5 bases). The CDR3 loop spans 15 amino acids. In germline, CDR1 is DFQATT, CDR2 SNEGSKA (reference sequence). V was cut by 6 bases and J by 7 bases, with 19 bases left in between. CDR3 amino acids: CSASTTGTANSPLHF. The DNA for the CDR3 is TGCAGTGCGTCAACCACCGGGACGGCGAATTCACCCCTCCACTTT.

This clonotype was observed at least ten times. This sequence joins TRBV20-1 and TRBJ2-6, with TRBD1 identical over 7 bases. V lost 4 bases, J lost 0 bases, and 9 bases stayed unmatched. CDR1 and CDR2 from the germline V gene are DFQATT and SNEGSKA (reference sequence). CDR3 length: 17 residues. The CDR3 region has the DNA TGCAGTGCTATATTTGACAGGGCCTTCTCTGGGGCCAACGTCCTGACTTTC. Protein product: CSAIFDRAFSGANVLTF.

In DNA form, the CDR3 reads TGTGCCAGCACCCCTAGGAGAGGGAGAAGCACAGATACGCAGTATTTT. It encodes CASTPRRGRSTDTQYF. The chain combines TRBV25-1 with TRBJ2-3, with D possibly TRBD2 on 5 matching bases. CDR1 MGHDK and CDR2 SYGVNS come from the germline V gene. The CDR3 extends over 16 amino acids. V was pared by 7 bases and J by 0 bases, with 17 bases between.

About this clonotype: This may stem from a read error, because a much larger clone lies one nucleotide away. V and J are TRBV28 and TRBJ2-7, with 10 nucleotides matching TRBD1. Trimming removed 5 bases from V and 1 base from J; junction bases left unmatched: 5. The CDR3 extends over 15 amino acids. Germline V gene sequence: CDR1 MDHEN, CDR2 SYDVKM. The chain's CDR3 is CASSPAGQGSYEQYF. As DNA, the CDR3 is TGTGCCAGCAGTCCAGCGGGACAGGGGTCCTACGAGCAGTACTTC. Full variable domain (missing parts from reference TRBV28 and TRBJ2-7): DVKVTQSSRYLVKRTGEKVFLECVQDMDHENMFWYRQDPGLGLRLIYFSYDVKMKEKGDIPEGYSVSREKKERFSLILESASTNQTSMYLCASSPAGQGSYEQYFGPGTRLTVT.

This clonotype has ten or more counts. V gene TRBV12-3 or TRBV12-4 combines with J gene TRBJ2-5; maybe TRBD2 (5 bases). V was cut by 3 bases and J by 3 bases, with 8 bases left in between. This CDR3 spans 13 amino acids. The DNA for the CDR3 is TGTGCCAGCAGTTTTGGAGGAAAAGAGACCCAGTACTTC. Amino acid sequence: CASSFGGKETQYF.

About this clonotype: A much larger clone is a single base away; this may be a read error. The chain uses TRBV7-3 and TRBJ2-3, with 8 bases matching TRBD2. Per germline, CDR1 SGHTA and CDR2 FQGTGA. The CDR3 runs 16 residues. The CDR3 region is CAGSAPTSAEPDTQYF. The CDR3, as DNA: TGTGCCGGCAGCGCCCCGACTAGCGCCGAACCAGATACGCAGTATTTT.

At least ten counts were recorded for this clonotype. The chain is built from TRBV20-1 and TRBJ2-7; a possible D gene is TRBD2 (7 bases). With 5 bases removed from V and 3 bases from J, the gap between germline ends came to 29 bases. Germline lookup yields CDR1 DFQATT and CDR2 SNEGSKA (reference sequence). The CDR3 is 18 amino acids. CDR3 DNA sequence: TGCAGTGCTGAGGGGGGGGCCGGTGGTCCCACTCACCACTACGAGCAGTACTTC. It codes for CSAEGGAGGPTHHYEQYF.

This clonotype has more than one count but fewer than ten. This rearrangement joins TRBV7-2 to TRBJ1-3; no reliable D call. The V and J ends lost 5 bases and 0 bases respectively, with 5 bases between them. This CDR3 spans 13 amino acids. Germline assignment: CDR1 SGHTA and CDR2 FQGNSA. CDR3 bases: TGTGCCAGCAGCGTTCACTCTGGAAACACCATATATTTT. This sequence encodes CASSVHSGNTIYF.

This clonotype was counted only a few times. This sequence joins TRBV20-1 and TRBJ2-5; D uncertain. This CDR3 has 15 amino acids. The germline V gene has CDR1 DFQATT and CDR2 SNEGSKA (reference sequence). The V and J ends lost 4 bases and 5 bases respectively, with 20 bases between them. The CDR3 spells CSATRVIPPRETQYF. The CDR3 nucleotides are TGCAGTGCTACCCGGGTAATTCCTCCGCGGGAGACCCAGTACTTC.

This chain links TRBV5-1 with TRBJ2-7, with 8 nucleotides matching TRBD1. Trimming at V came to 4 bases and at J to 2 bases, leaving 8 bases not matched to a gene. This CDR3 is built from 15 residues. The germline V gene has CDR1 SGHRS and CDR2 YFSETQ. The CDR3 here is CASSGDRNLTYEQYF. In DNA form, the CDR3 reads TGCGCCAGCAGCGGGGACAGGAACTTGACCTACGAGCAGTACTTC.

This clonotype appeared many times. The genes are TRBV12-3 or TRBV12-4 and TRBJ2-1; TRBD2 matches at 12 bases. Trimming at V came to 6 bases and at J to 13 bases, leaving 10 bases not matched to a gene. The CDR3 length is 14 residues. CDR3 sequence: CASSSGLAGSIQFF. The CDR3 DNA reads as TGTGCCAGCAGCTCGGGACTAGCGGGTTCAATCCAGTTCTTC.

V usage is TRBV6-5 and J usage is TRBJ1-1; D is unresolved. Trimming took 7 bases from V and 6 from J, leaving 12 bases between them. Per the germline V gene, CDR1 is MNHEY and CDR2 is SVGAGI. The CDR3 totals 12 residues. This CDR3 is CASTGMRAEAFF. In nucleotides, the CDR3 is TGTGCCAGCACCGGGATGAGGGCTGAAGCTTTCTTT.

The V and J genes are TRBV7-9 and TRBJ2-3, with 13 positions matching TRBD2. Per germline, CDR1 SEHNR and CDR2 FQNEAQ (reference sequence). V dropped 0 bases and J dropped 0; count of bases not matched to a gene: 6. CDR3 length: 19 amino acids. CDR3 nucleotides: TGTGCCAGCAGCTTAGCAAACGGACTAGCGGGGGCGAGCACAGATACGCAGTATTTT. As protein: CASSLANGLAGASTDTQYF.

This clonotype was seen ten or more times. The chain uses TRBV29-1 and TRBJ1-4, with 9 nucleotides matching TRBD1. This CDR3 region has 12 residues. Per germline, CDR1 SQVTM and CDR2 ANQGSEA. The junction had 5 bases not matched to a gene; V was cut back by 7 bases and J by 8 bases. The CDR3 nucleotides are TGCAGCGCCCGGACAGGGGTAGAAAAACTGTTTTTT. Translating gives CSARTGVEKLFF.

This rearrangement joins TRBV29-1 to TRBJ2-6, with TRBD2 matching over 7 bases. Trimming took 6 bases from V and 4 from J; bases not matched to a gene: 12. Germline values: CDR1 SQVTM, CDR2 ANQGSEA. The CDR3 consists of 16 residues. CDR3 nucleotides: TGCAGCGTACCGACTGGCGGGAGCTACGGGGCCAACGTCCTGACTTTC. As protein: CSVPTGGSYGANVLTF.